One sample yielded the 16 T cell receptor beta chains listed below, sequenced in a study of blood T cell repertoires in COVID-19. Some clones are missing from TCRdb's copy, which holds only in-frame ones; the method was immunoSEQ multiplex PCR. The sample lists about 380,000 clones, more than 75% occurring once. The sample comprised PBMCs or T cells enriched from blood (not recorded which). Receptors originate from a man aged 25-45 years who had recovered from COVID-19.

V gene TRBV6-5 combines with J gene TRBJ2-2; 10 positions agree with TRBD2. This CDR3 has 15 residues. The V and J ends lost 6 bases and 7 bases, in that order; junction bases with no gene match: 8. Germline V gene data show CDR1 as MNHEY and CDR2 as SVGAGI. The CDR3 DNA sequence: TGTGCCAGCAGCTTATCTAGCGGGGGATACGGGGAGCTGTTTTTT. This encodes CASSLSSGGYGELFF.

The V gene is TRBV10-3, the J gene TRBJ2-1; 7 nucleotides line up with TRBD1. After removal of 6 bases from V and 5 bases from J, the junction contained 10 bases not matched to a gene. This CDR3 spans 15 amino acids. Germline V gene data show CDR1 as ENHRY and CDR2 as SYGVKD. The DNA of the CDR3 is TGTGCCATCAGGGGGGAAGGGACAGCAAACAATGAGCAGTTCTTC. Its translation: CAIRGEGTANNEQFF.

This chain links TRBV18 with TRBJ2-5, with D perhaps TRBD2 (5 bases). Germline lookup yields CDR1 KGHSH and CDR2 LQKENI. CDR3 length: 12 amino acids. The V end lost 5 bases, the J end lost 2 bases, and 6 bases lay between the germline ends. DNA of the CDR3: TGTGCCAGCTCATCGGGGCAAGAGACCCAGTACTTC. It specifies CASSSGQETQYF.

CDR3 in DNA: TGTGCCATCAGGACTAGCGGGGGGGCCGGTGAGCAGTTCTTC. This encodes CAIRTSGGAGEQFF. This rearrangement joins TRBV10-3 to TRBJ2-1; TRBD2 matches at 14 bases. This CDR3 is 14 amino acids long. After removal of 6 bases from V and 9 bases from J, the junction contained 4 bases not matched to a gene. The V gene's germline CDR1 is ENHRY and CDR2 SYGVKD.

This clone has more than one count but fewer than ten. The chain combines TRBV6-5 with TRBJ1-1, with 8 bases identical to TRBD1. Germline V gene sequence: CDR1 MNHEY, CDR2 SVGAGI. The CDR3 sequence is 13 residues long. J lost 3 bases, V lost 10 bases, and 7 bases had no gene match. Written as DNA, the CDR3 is TGTGCCATCTCGGACAGGGTGCACACTGAAGCTTTCTTT. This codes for CAISDRVHTEAFF.

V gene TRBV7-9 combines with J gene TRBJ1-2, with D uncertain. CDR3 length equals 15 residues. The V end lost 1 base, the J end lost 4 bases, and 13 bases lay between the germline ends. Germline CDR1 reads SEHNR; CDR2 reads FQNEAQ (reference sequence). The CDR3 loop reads CASSLGGTGAYGYTF. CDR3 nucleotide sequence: TGTGCCAGCAGCTTAGGTGGTACGGGTGCCTATGGCTACACCTTC.

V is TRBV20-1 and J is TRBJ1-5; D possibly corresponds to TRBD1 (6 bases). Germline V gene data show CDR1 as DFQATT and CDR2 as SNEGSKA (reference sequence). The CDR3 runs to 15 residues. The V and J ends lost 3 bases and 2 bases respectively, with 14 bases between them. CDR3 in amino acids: CSASPGPGGNQPQHF. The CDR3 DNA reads TGCAGTGCTAGTCCGGGGCCAGGGGGCAATCAGCCCCAGCATTTT.

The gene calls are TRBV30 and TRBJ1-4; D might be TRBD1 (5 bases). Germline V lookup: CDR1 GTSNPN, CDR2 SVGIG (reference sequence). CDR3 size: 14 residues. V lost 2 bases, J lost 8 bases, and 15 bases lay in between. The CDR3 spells CAWSPIQGHEKLFF. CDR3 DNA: TGTGCCTGGAGTCCCATCCAAGGACACGAAAAACTGTTTTTT.

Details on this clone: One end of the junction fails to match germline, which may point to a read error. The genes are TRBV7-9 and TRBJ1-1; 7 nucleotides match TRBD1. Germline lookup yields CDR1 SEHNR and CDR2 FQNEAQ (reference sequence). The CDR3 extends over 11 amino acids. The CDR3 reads CASSSDAGTAF. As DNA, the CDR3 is TGTGCCAGCAGCTCAGATGCAGGGACAGCCTTT.

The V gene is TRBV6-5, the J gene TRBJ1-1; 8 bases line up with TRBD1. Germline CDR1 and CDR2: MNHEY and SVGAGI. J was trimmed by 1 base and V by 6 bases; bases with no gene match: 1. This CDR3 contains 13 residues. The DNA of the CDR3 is TGTGCCAGCAGGGGGACAGGGAACACTGAAGCTTTCTTT. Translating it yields CASRGTGNTEAFF.

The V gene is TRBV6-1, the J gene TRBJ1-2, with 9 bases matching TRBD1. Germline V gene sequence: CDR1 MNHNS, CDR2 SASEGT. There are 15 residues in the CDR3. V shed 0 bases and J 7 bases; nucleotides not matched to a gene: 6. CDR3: CASSEAGDRGGGYTF. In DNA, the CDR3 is TGTGCCAGCAGTGAAGCAGGAGACAGGGGGGGTGGCTACACCTTC.

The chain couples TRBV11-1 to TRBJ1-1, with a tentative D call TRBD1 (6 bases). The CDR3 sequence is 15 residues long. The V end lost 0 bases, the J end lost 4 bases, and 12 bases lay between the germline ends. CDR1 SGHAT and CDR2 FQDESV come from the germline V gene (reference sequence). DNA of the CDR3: TGTGCCAGCAGCTTAGCAGGGGGAAGTGGCACTGAAGCTTTCTTT. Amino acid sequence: CASSLAGGSGTEAFF. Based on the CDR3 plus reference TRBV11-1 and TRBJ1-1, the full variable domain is EAEVAQSPRYKITEKSQAVAFWCDPISGHATLYWYRQILGQGPELLVQFQDESVVDDSQLPKDRFSAERLKGVDSTLKIQPAELGDSAMYLCASSLAGGSGTEAFFGQGTRLTVV.

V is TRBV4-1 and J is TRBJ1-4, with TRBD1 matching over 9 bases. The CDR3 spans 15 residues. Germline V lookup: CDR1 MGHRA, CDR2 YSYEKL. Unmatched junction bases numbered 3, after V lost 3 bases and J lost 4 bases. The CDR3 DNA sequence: TGCGCCAGCAGCCAGGCGGACAGGGGTAATGAAAAACTGTTTTTT. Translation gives CASSQADRGNEKLFF.

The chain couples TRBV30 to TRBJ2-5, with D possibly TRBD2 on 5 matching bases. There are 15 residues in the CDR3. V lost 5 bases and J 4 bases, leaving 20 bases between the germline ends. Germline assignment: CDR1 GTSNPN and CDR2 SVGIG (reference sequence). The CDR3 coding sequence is TGTGCCTGGGGGGTCGGGGTTGTTGGAGGAGAGACCCAGTACTTC. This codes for CAWGVGVVGGETQYF.

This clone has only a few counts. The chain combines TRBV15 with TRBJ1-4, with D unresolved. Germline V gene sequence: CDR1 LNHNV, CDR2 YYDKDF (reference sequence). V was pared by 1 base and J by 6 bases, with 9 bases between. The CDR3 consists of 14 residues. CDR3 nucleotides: TGTGCCACCAGCAGAGTTGCAGGTGATGAAAAACTGTTTTTT. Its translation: CATSRVAGDEKLFF.

The CDR3 protein is CSGRPAGEQFF. CDR3 in DNA: TGCAGCGGGAGACCTGCGGGTGAGCAGTTCTTC. This chain uses TRBV29-1 with TRBJ2-1; D possibly corresponds to TRBD2 (5 bases). Per germline, CDR1 SQVTM and CDR2 ANQGSEA. CDR3 length: 11 amino acids. V gave up 7 bases and J gave up 9 bases, with 13 bases separating them.